This T cell receptor beta chain was sequenced during a study of T cells after yellow fever vaccination. Study information: The fractions with low cell numbers were processed using SMART-Seq v4 Ultra Low Input.

Germline CDR1 LGHDT, CDR2 YNNKEL (reference sequence). The CDR3 extends over 12 amino acids. Trimming removed 4 bases at V and 13 bases at J, with 11 bases between. 5'RACE template switching produced TCR cDNA carrying a universal primer site and UMIs. TCRdb re-called the 5' RACE reads with MiXCR, one entry per CDR3 protein. The repertoire holds around 320,000 distinct CDR3 sequences, with about 11% as singletons. The chain links TRBV3-1 to TRBJ1-6; D gene unclear. Material: CD4+ T cells sorted from PBMCs, obtained 45 days after the yellow fever booster vaccination. This TCR was recovered from a man aged 18 to 30 who received the YFV17D yellow fever vaccine. The DNA of the CDR3 is TGTGCCAGCAGCCCCGTTGGAGAGCCCCTCCACTTT. It is translated as CASSPVGEPLHF.